The 22 T cell receptor beta chains below all came from one sample that was sequenced in a study of cytomegalovirus exposure and HLA in healthy donors. A multiplex PCR was run with 60 Vbeta primers and 13 Jbeta primers. Libraries were prepared by immunoSEQ multiplex PCR; TCRdb keeps only in-frame clonotypes and omits some of them. The sample comprises over 150,000 clones, approximately 80% of which are singletons, and approximately 3.7% rests with the top ten. Source material: PBMCs. All receptors derive from a man aged 30-40 years in good health and CMV-seropositive.

This clone was observed a few times. This chain links TRBV27 with TRBJ2-1, with 7 bases aligning to TRBD1. Germline V gives CDR1 MNHEY, CDR2 SMNVEV (reference sequence). Trimming removed 2 bases from V and 4 bases from J; junction bases left unmatched: 14. This CDR3 spans 18 amino acids. The CDR3 DNA is TGTGCCAGCAGTTTACGGTCCTCGGGACAGATGTTTTACAATGAGCAGTTCTTC. Encoded protein: CASSLRSSGQMFYNEQFF.

The chain uses TRBV9 and TRBJ2-7; TRBD2 aligns across 9 bases. The CDR3 totals 14 residues. Per the germline V gene, CDR1 is SGDLS and CDR2 is YYNGEE. The ends lost 0 bases at V and 5 bases at J; junction bases unmatched: 3. CDR3 sequence reads: CASSVGGGANEQYF. In nucleotides, the CDR3 is TGTGCCAGCAGCGTAGGCGGGGGGGCCAACGAGCAGTACTTC.

Only a few counts were recorded for this clone. This chain uses TRBV9 with TRBJ1-1, with 12 bases aligning to TRBD1. The CDR3 loop spans 16 amino acids. V lost 0 bases, J lost 5 bases, and 5 bases stayed unmatched. CDR1 and CDR2 from the germline V gene are SGDLS and YYNGEE. Here the CDR3 DNA reads TGTGCCAGCAGCGTAGGGGACAGGGGGCTGAGGACTGAAGCTTTCTTT. It translates to CASSVGDRGLRTEAFF.

The genes are TRBV7-3 and TRBJ2-1, with TRBD2 identical over 11 bases. This CDR3 contains 15 residues. From germline, CDR1 is SGHTA and CDR2 FQGTGA. The V and J ends lost 6 bases and 15 bases, in that order; junction bases with no gene match: 16. The CDR3 reads CASRKTALAGDRLFF. The DNA of the CDR3 is TGTGCCAGCAGAAAAACGGCACTAGCGGGGGACCGTCTGTTCTTC.

The J gene is TRBJ1-1, the V gene TRBV29-1; possibly TRBD1 for D (5 bases). The ends were cut back, 2 bases at V and 4 bases at J, with 8 bases in the middle. The germline CDR1 and CDR2 sequences are SQVTM and ANQGSEA. This CDR3 comprises 12 residues. DNA for the CDR3: TGCAGCGTTGAAACAGGCTCCACTGAAGCTTTCTTT. It encodes CSVETGSTEAFF.

A few counts support this clone. The genes are TRBV7-9 and TRBJ1-5, with D possibly being TRBD1 (6 bases). The CDR3 extends over 15 amino acids. The germline V gene encodes CDR1 SEHNR and CDR2 FQNEAQ (reference sequence). Trimming stripped 1 base from V and 5 bases from J, with 12 bases between. The CDR3 DNA reads TGTGCCAGCAGCTTAGAGGCAGGGGTGGATCAGCCCCAGCATTTT. This translates into CASSLEAGVDQPQHF.

The chain uses TRBV11-2 and TRBJ1-5, with unresolved D. The V end lost 5 bases, the J end lost 0 bases, and 8 bases lay between the germline ends. CDR1 is SGHAT and CDR2 is FQNNGV in the germline V gene. This CDR3 is built from 14 residues. The CDR3 region is CASSQTPSNQPQHF. CDR3 DNA sequence: TGTGCCAGCAGCCAGACACCTAGCAATCAGCCCCAGCATTTT.

This clone was seen just once. Written as DNA, the CDR3 is TGCGCCAGCAGCCAAGGAACAGGATCCGGGGAGCTGTTTTTT. Protein: CASSQGTGSGELFF. V and J are TRBV4-1 and TRBJ2-2, with D perhaps TRBD1 (5 bases). The CDR3 loop spans 14 amino acids. V was shortened by 1 base and J by 6 bases, with 9 bases between the two germline ends. Germline V CDR1 and CDR2: MGHRA, YSYEKL.

The chain couples TRBV23-1 to TRBJ2-7; TRBD2 is a possible D gene (7 bases). Being an ORF, TRBV23-1 has a function that is uncertain. Trimming stripped 3 bases from V and 7 bases from J, with 22 bases between. The CDR3 length is 16 residues. CDR3 nucleotides: TGCGCCAGCAGTCATCTCCGGGACACCGGGGGGTATGAGCAGTACTTC. This translates into CASSHLRDTGGYEQYF.

The J gene is TRBJ1-6, the V gene TRBV9, with D possibly being TRBD1 (6 bases). This CDR3 is built from 14 residues. Trimming took 1 base from V and 7 from J, leaving 9 bases between them. Germline V gives CDR1 SGDLS, CDR2 YYNGEE. CDR3 bases: TGTGCCAGCAGCGTACCAGGGGCGAATTCACCCCTCCACTTT. It codes for CASSVPGANSPLHF.

J is TRBJ2-7 and V is TRBV28; possible D gene TRBD1, 5 bases. CDR3 length: 15 residues. Germline-derived CDR1 and CDR2 are MDHEN and SYDVKM. V lost 5 bases and J lost 4, with 18 bases in between. The CDR3 coding sequence is TGTGCCAGCAGTGGAACTGGACAACCTACTTACGAGCAGTACTTC. This codes for CASSGTGQPTYEQYF.

The rearrangement uses TRBV19 and TRBJ1-5; D is ambiguous. The CDR3 runs 15 residues. Germline assignment: CDR1 LNHDA and CDR2 SQIVND (reference sequence). The V end lost 2 bases, the J end lost 0 bases, and 8 bases lay between the germline ends. CDR3 amino acids: CASSIQSYSNQPQHF. The CDR3 DNA reads TGTGCCAGTAGTATACAGTCTTATAGCAATCAGCCCCAGCATTTT. The whole variable domain, remainder taken from reference TRBV19 and TRBJ1-5, is DGGITQSPKYLFRKEGQNVTLSCEQNLNHDAMYWYRQDPGQGLRLIYYSQIVNDFQKGDIAEGYSVSREKKESFPLTVTSAQKNPTAFYLCASSIQSYSNQPQHFGDGTRLSIL.

This clone came up a few times. The V gene is TRBV9, the J gene TRBJ2-2; TRBD1 matches at 12 bases. The V gene end was trimmed by 2 bases and the J gene end by 3 bases; junction bases not matched to a gene: 5. Germline-derived CDR1 and CDR2 are SGDLS and YYNGEE. This CDR3 region has 17 residues. The CDR3 loop reads CASSVWDRGRDTGELFF. CDR3 DNA sequence: TGTGCCAGCAGCGTGTGGGACAGGGGGCGCGACACCGGGGAGCTGTTTTTT.

The chain uses TRBV30 and TRBJ2-7; D gene ambiguous. Germline V lookup: CDR1 GTSNPN, CDR2 SVGIG (reference sequence). The germline V and J ends were trimmed by 5 bases and 0 bases, with 8 bases remaining between them. The CDR3 sequence is 12 residues long. DNA of the CDR3: TGTGCCTGGGGGCCATCCTCCTACGAGCAGTACTTC. Amino acids: CAWGPSSYEQYF. Based on the CDR3 plus reference TRBV30 and TRBJ2-7, the full variable domain is SQTIHQWPATLVQPVGSPLSLECTVEGTSNPNLYWYRQAAGRGLQLLFYSVGIGQISSEVPQNLSASRPQDRQFILSSKKLLLSDSGFYLCAWGPSSYEQYFGPGTRLTVT.

This sequence joins TRBV25-1 and TRBJ2-7; D is undetermined. Germline V lookup: CDR1 MGHDK, CDR2 SYGVNS. Trimming took off 3 bases at V and 2 bases at J, with 5 bases between the two ends. The CDR3 loop spans 12 amino acids. Here the CDR3 reads CASSDGAYEQYF. CDR3 DNA sequence: TGTGCCAGCAGTGACGGAGCCTACGAGCAGTACTTC.

The rearrangement uses TRBV11-1 and TRBJ2-2; 7 positions agree with TRBD1. The V gene's germline CDR1 is SGHAT and CDR2 FQDESV (reference sequence). The CDR3 is 18 residues long. V was clipped by 5 bases and J by 2 bases; unmatched bases: 14. The CDR3 DNA follows: TGTGCCAGCAGCCCGTCGACAGGGTTTCTGGCCAACACCGGGGAGCTGTTTTTT. Residues: CASSPSTGFLANTGELFF.

This clone was seen once. The J gene is TRBJ1-5, the V gene TRBV2; no definite D call. The CDR3 length is 13 residues. Trimming shortened V by 6 bases and J by 0 bases, and 6 bases separated the two germline ends. Germline V gives CDR1 SNHLY, CDR2 FYNNEI. The CDR3 nucleotides read TGTGCCAGCAGCCTAGATAGCAATCAGCCCCAGCATTTT. As protein: CASSLDSNQPQHF. The full variable domain, its missing parts supplied by reference TRBV2 and TRBJ1-5, is EPEVTQTPSHQVTQMGQEVILRCVPISNHLYFYWYRQILGQKVEFLVSFYNNEISEKSEIFDDQFSVERPDGSNFTLKIRSTKLEDSAMYFCASSLDSNQPQHFGDGTRLSIL.

The rearrangement joins TRBV7-9 to TRBJ1-1; D not resolved. CDR1 and CDR2 from the germline V gene are SEHNR and FQNEAQ (reference sequence). V gave up 5 bases and J gave up 0 bases, with 7 bases separating them. This CDR3 contains 13 residues. CDR3 in amino acids: CASSPELNTEAFF. In nucleotides, the CDR3 is TGTGCCAGCAGCCCAGAACTGAACACTGAAGCTTTCTTT.

The chain uses TRBV7-9 and TRBJ1-4, with 7 bases matching TRBD1. The CDR3 contains 16 residues. With 4 bases clipped from V and 3 bases from J, the junction kept 8 bases outside the gene matches. Germline loops: CDR1 SEHNR, CDR2 FQNEAQ (reference sequence). CDR3 in amino acids: CASSSDQGGPNEKLFF. Written as DNA, the CDR3 is TGTGCCAGCAGCTCCGATCAAGGGGGCCCTAATGAAAAACTGTTTTTT.

The genes are TRBV28 and TRBJ2-7; D is ambiguous. The ends were cut back, 6 bases at V and 0 bases at J, with 9 bases in the middle. CDR3 size: 13 residues. Germline loops: CDR1 MDHEN, CDR2 SYDVKM. CDR3 sequence: CASRTQSSYEQYF. The CDR3 coding sequence is TGTGCCAGCAGAACTCAAAGCTCCTACGAGCAGTACTTC.

This clone was counted between two and nine times. This sequence joins TRBV4-1 and TRBJ2-5, with 8 bases matching TRBD1. V was pared by 1 base and J by 5 bases, with 3 bases of the junction left unmatched. In germline, CDR1 is MGHRA, CDR2 YSYEKL. The CDR3 is made up of 14 amino acids. The CDR3 DNA sequence: TGCGCCAGCAGCCAAGTATCAGGGGGCGAGACCCAGTACTTC. Translated: CASSQVSGGETQYF.

V usage is TRBV7-3 and J usage is TRBJ1-1, with a weak D call TRBD1 (6 bases). The germline gives CDR1 SGHTA, CDR2 FQGTGA. V was trimmed by 5 bases and J by 4 bases, leaving 17 bases between them. The CDR3 is 15 residues long. The CDR3, as DNA: TGTGCCAGCAGCCTTGGCCTAGGGGGTGGCACTGAAGCTTTCTTT. It encodes CASSLGLGGGTEAFF.